The 28 T cell receptor beta chains below were found in one sample sequenced in a study of T cells in Graves' hyperthyroidism and ophthalmopathy. Using RNA transcripts as the source, TCR beta CDR3 regions were amplified. HTBI primers drove first-round RT-PCR of the TCR CDR3. TCRdb reprocessed the multiplex PCR reads with MiXCR, giving one entry per CDR3 protein. Of around 760,000 distinct CDR3 sequences detected, about a third appear once; the ten largest clones hold roughly 30%. Sequencing input: blood. The receptors originated from a woman aged 40-49 years with Graves' hyperthyroidism.

V gene TRBV24-1 combines with J gene TRBJ2-7; 8 bases align to TRBD1. J gave up 7 bases and V 7 bases, and 14 bases lay outside the gene matches. CDR3 length equals 15 residues. CDR1 KGHDR and CDR2 SFDVKD come from the germline V gene. CDR3 bases: TGTGCCACCAGCGTGACAGGGGTGGGTTCCAATGAGCAGTACTTC. Residues: CATSVTGVGSNEQYF.

The genes are TRBV4-3 and TRBJ1-5; tentatively, D is TRBD1 (6 bases). This CDR3 is built from 17 residues. Trimming pared 1 base from V and 0 bases from J, leaving 13 bases between. The V gene's germline CDR1 is LGHNA and CDR2 YSLEER. Written as DNA, the CDR3 is TGCGCCAGCAGCCAAGGTGTCAGGGGAGCTAGCAATCAGCCCCAGCATTTT. As protein: CASSQGVRGASNQPQHF.

The V call is TRBV19, the J call TRBJ1-5; D is possibly TRBD1 (5 bases). V was pared by 4 bases and J by 4 bases, with 8 bases between. The length of the CDR3 is 13 residues. Looked up from germline, CDR1 is LNHDA and CDR2 is SQIVND (reference sequence). This CDR3 reads CASSTTDNQPQHF. Here the CDR3 DNA reads TGTGCCAGTAGTACGACAGATAATCAGCCCCAGCATTTT.

This clonotype was counted only a few times. An end of the junction does not agree with germline; a read error may underlie this. V gene TRBV9 combines with J gene TRBJ2-5; D is ambiguous. CDR1 is SGDLS, CDR2 YYNGEE, per germline. The CDR3 contains 14 residues. CDR3 nucleotides: TGTGCCAGCCGCGTTTCTCCGGATCAAGAGACCCAGTACTTC. It specifies CASRVSPDQETQYF.

The chain recombines TRBV20-1 with TRBJ1-3; unclear D gene. The V and J ends lost 3 bases and 1 base respectively, with 10 bases between them. This CDR3 contains 14 residues. Germline loops: CDR1 DFQATT, CDR2 SNEGSKA (reference sequence). The CDR3 region is CSASPERSGNTIYF. The DNA of the CDR3 is TGCAGTGCTAGCCCTGAACGTTCTGGAAACACCATATATTTT.

This clonotype was seen many times. The V call is TRBV25-1, the J call TRBJ1-1; 7 bases agree with TRBD1. Per the germline V gene, CDR1 is MGHDK and CDR2 is SYGVNS. V was clipped by 6 bases and J by 4 bases; unmatched bases: 2. This CDR3 spans 12 amino acids. As DNA, the CDR3 is TGTGCCAGCAGGACAGGGAGCACTGAAGCTTTCTTT. This translates into CASRTGSTEAFF.

As DNA, the CDR3 is TGCAGTGCTAGTGGACTAGCGGGAATATTAGGAAACATTCAGTACTTC. Encoded protein: CSASGLAGILGNIQYF. The V call is TRBV20-1, the J call TRBJ2-4; 12 bases fit TRBD2. This CDR3 has 16 residues. Germline loops: CDR1 DFQATT, CDR2 SNEGSKA (reference sequence). Losses at the gene ends were 3 bases for V and 6 bases for J; bases not matched to a gene: 9.

Details on this clonotype: A much larger clone lies a single base off, so this may be a read error. V is TRBV6-5 and J is TRBJ1-2, with a possible D match to TRBD1 (6 bases). This CDR3 region has 13 residues. Per the germline V gene, CDR1 is MNHEY and CDR2 is SVGAGI. In nucleotides, the CDR3 is TGTGCCATCAGTTACAGGACAGACTATGGCTACACCTTC. It encodes CAISYRTDYGYTF.

The table lists this clonotype with many counts. Here the CDR3 DNA reads TGCAGTGCTAGAGTACAGGGGGCCTTTGAGGACACCTTC. Translation gives CSARVQGAFEDTF. This rearrangement joins TRBV20-1 to TRBJ1-2; 9 bases match TRBD1. The CDR3 has 13 residues. Germline CDR1 and CDR2: DFQATT and SNEGSKA (reference sequence). With 1 base clipped from V and 12 bases from J, the junction kept 9 bases outside the gene matches.

Concerning this clonotype itself: This may stem from a read error, because a much larger clone lies one nucleotide away. This chain joins TRBV7-2 and TRBJ2-7; D is unresolved. Germline assignment: CDR1 SGHTA and CDR2 FQGNSA. With 8 bases removed from V and 0 bases from J, the gap between germline ends came to 11 bases. The CDR3 loop spans 13 amino acids. CDR3 DNA sequence: TGTGCCAGCTCCGAACAGAGCTCCTACGAGCAGTACTTC. Its translation: CASSEQSSYEQYF.

V and J are TRBV6-5 and TRBJ2-7; 9 nucleotides match TRBD2. The CDR3 sequence is 17 residues long. Trimming took 0 bases from V and 5 from J; bases not matched to a gene: 11. In germline, CDR1 is MNHEY, CDR2 SVGAGI. CDR3 protein: CASSYSPPREGGDEQYF. CDR3 in DNA: TGTGCCAGCAGTTACTCTCCCCCGCGGGAGGGAGGTGACGAGCAGTACTTC.

There are a few counts of this clonotype. The chain couples TRBV27 to TRBJ2-7; tentatively, D is TRBD2 (6 bases). Trimming pared 6 bases from V and 7 bases from J, leaving 19 bases between. This CDR3 spans 14 amino acids. The germline V gene has CDR1 MNHEY and CDR2 SMNVEV (reference sequence). CDR3 region: CASRASAGAGEQYF. As DNA, the CDR3 is TGTGCCAGCAGGGCCAGCGCCGGGGCGGGGGAGCAGTACTTC.

This clonotype has at least ten counts. The CDR3 protein is CASGAGPGTQYF. CDR3 nucleotides: TGTGCCAGCGGGGCGGGGCCCGGGACCCAGTACTTC. This chain joins TRBV2 and TRBJ2-5; D may be TRBD2 (6 bases). V shed 8 bases and J shed 7 bases, with 14 bases lying between them. Germline lookup yields CDR1 SNHLY and CDR2 FYNNEI. CDR3 size: 12 residues.

This clonotype was counted only a few times. The rearrangement uses TRBV13 and TRBJ2-5; D gene uncertain. Trimming took off 3 bases at V and 5 bases at J, with 22 bases between the two ends. The germline V gene encodes CDR1 PRHDT and CDR2 FYEKMQ (reference sequence). This CDR3 is 17 amino acids long. The CDR3 loop is CASSLGPDPNFQETQYF. The CDR3 DNA is TGTGCCAGCAGCTTGGGCCCCGACCCGAATTTCCAGGAGACCCAGTACTTC.

This clonotype was observed many times. V gene TRBV6-5 combines with J gene TRBJ1-1; TRBD1 aligns across 7 bases. The CDR3 extends over 15 amino acids. V gave up 0 bases and J gave up 1 base; unmatched junction bases: 2. Germline V CDR1 and CDR2: MNHEY, SVGAGI. The CDR3 region is CASSYSAGGNTEAFF. The CDR3, as DNA: TGTGCCAGCAGTTACTCGGCAGGGGGGAACACTGAAGCTTTCTTT.

This clonotype was seen more than once but under ten times. One junction end disagrees with the germline gene, perhaps due to a read error. This CDR3 reads CASSQAAGSTGELFF. CDR3 DNA sequence: TGCGCCAGCAGCCAAGCGGCGGGAAGCACCGGGGAGCTGTTTTTT. The chain uses TRBV7-9 and TRBJ2-2, with D perhaps matching TRBD2 (6 bases). Germline V gene lookup returns CDR1 SEHNR and CDR2 FQNEAQ (reference sequence). The length of the CDR3 is 15 residues.

The J gene is TRBJ2-3, the V gene TRBV10-3, with D tentatively TRBD2 (6 bases). This CDR3 is 14 amino acids long. Germline V CDR1 and CDR2: ENHRY, SYGVKD. Trimming removed 7 bases from V and 2 bases from J, with 13 bases in between. The CDR3 DNA sequence: TGTGCCATCACCCGGGACTTTAACACAGATACGCAGTATTTT. Its translation: CAITRDFNTDTQYF.

The chain links TRBV7-2 to TRBJ2-3; 8 bases line up with TRBD1. Unmatched junction bases numbered 6, after V lost 5 bases and J lost 5 bases. CDR1 and CDR2 (germline): SGHTA, FQGNSA. This CDR3 is built from 14 residues. CDR3 DNA sequence: TGTGCCAGCAGCGAGGACAGGGTTGAAGATACGCAGTATTTT. Encoded protein: CASSEDRVEDTQYF.

The chain is built from TRBV29-1 and TRBJ2-5, with D possibly being TRBD1 (5 bases). Between the trimmed V and J ends, which lost 8 bases and 4 bases, there was a span of 23 bases. This CDR3 is 15 amino acids long. Per the germline V gene, CDR1 is SQVTM and CDR2 is ANQGSEA. Here the CDR3 reads CSSKGRTDARETQYF. In DNA form, the CDR3 reads TGCAGCTCGAAGGGGCGGACCGACGCACGAGAGACCCAGTACTTC.

This clonotype appeared once. The rearrangement joins TRBV20-1 to TRBJ2-1, with 9 positions matching TRBD2. Germline V lookup: CDR1 DFQATT, CDR2 SNEGSKA (reference sequence). Trimming at V came to 5 bases and at J to 9 bases, leaving 5 bases not matched to a gene. This CDR3 contains 12 residues. CDR3 sequence: CSAGGTSTEQFF. The CDR3 DNA follows: TGCAGTGCTGGAGGGACTAGCACTGAGCAGTTCTTC.

The sample holds a few counts of this clonotype. The chain joins TRBV9 to TRBJ2-7, with 9 bases identical to TRBD1. J was trimmed by 1 base and V by 2 bases; bases with no gene match: 10. Germline V gives CDR1 SGDLS, CDR2 YYNGEE. CDR3 length: 17 amino acids. CDR3 sequence: CASSVVPGQGMSYEQYF. As DNA, the CDR3 is TGTGCCAGCAGCGTTGTTCCGGGACAGGGCATGTCCTACGAGCAGTACTTC.

The chain uses TRBV20-1 and TRBJ2-5; 11 nucleotides align to TRBD1. Germline V gene data show CDR1 as DFQATT and CDR2 as SNEGSKA (reference sequence). J was trimmed by 0 bases and V by 3 bases; bases with no gene match: 15. There are 19 residues in the CDR3. CDR3 protein: CSASPIGGQGVGDQETQYF. CDR3 nucleotides: TGCAGTGCTAGTCCTATAGGGGGACAGGGGGTAGGGGACCAAGAGACCCAGTACTTC.

This clonotype has more than one count but fewer than ten. This rearrangement joins TRBV24-1 to TRBJ1-1, with 10 bases matching TRBD1. V trimming: 7 bases; J trimming: 8 bases; junction bases outside the gene matches: 6. Germline V gene sequence: CDR1 KGHDR, CDR2 SFDVKD. The CDR3 has 13 residues. The CDR3 nucleotides are TGTGCCACCAGCGCGGGACAGGGGTCCGAAGCTTTCTTT. Translation: CATSAGQGSEAFF.

This clonotype was counted only a few times. The chain employs TRBV19 and TRBJ2-1; TRBD1 agrees at 10 bases. V shed 3 bases, J shed 5 bases, and the junction held 7 bases outside the gene matches. The germline V gene has CDR1 LNHDA and CDR2 SQIVND (reference sequence). The CDR3 is 16 amino acids. In DNA form, the CDR3 reads TGTGCCAGTAGTATCCCGGGACAGGGGATCGACAATGAGCAGTTCTTC. It yields the protein CASSIPGQGIDNEQFF.

In this sample, this clonotype turned up a few times. The chain links TRBV6-6 to TRBJ1-1; the match to TRBD1 covers 10 bases. Germline CDR1 and CDR2: MNHNY and SVGAGI (reference sequence). CDR3 size: 16 residues. The V and J ends lost 3 bases and 4 bases, in that order; junction bases with no gene match: 8. This CDR3 is CASSYLGTGVGTEAFF. The CDR3 bases are TGTGCCAGCAGTTATCTCGGGACAGGGGTTGGCACTGAAGCTTTCTTT.

This clonotype has more than one count but fewer than ten. V and J are TRBV6-5 and TRBJ2-5, with a possible D match to TRBD1 (6 bases). The CDR3 length is 12 residues. V lost 10 bases to trimming and J lost 2 bases, with 11 bases between them. Germline V gives CDR1 MNHEY, CDR2 SVGAGI. The CDR3 DNA reads TGTGCCACCTGGACAGTACAAGAGACCCAGTACTTC. It encodes CATWTVQETQYF.

This clonotype was recorded many times. The chain combines TRBV7-9 with TRBJ1-4, with D possibly being TRBD1 (5 bases). The V gene's germline CDR1 is SEHNR and CDR2 FQNEAQ (reference sequence). The CDR3 runs 15 residues. V lost 5 bases to trimming and J lost 7 bases, with 17 bases between them. CDR3 sequence: CASSPARQGGEKLFF. CDR3 nucleotide sequence: TGTGCCAGCAGCCCCGCAAGGCAGGGCGGTGAAAAACTGTTTTTT.

This clonotype was recorded many times. The chain carries TRBV5-6 and TRBJ1-2, with D hard to call. Germline CDR1 and CDR2: SGHDT and YYEEEE. Trimming stripped 2 bases from V and 2 bases from J, with 13 bases between. The CDR3 totals 15 residues. The CDR3 bases are TGTGCCAGCAGCTTCAGAAGGGCCCTAAACTATGGCTACACCTTC. Its translation: CASSFRRALNYGYTF.